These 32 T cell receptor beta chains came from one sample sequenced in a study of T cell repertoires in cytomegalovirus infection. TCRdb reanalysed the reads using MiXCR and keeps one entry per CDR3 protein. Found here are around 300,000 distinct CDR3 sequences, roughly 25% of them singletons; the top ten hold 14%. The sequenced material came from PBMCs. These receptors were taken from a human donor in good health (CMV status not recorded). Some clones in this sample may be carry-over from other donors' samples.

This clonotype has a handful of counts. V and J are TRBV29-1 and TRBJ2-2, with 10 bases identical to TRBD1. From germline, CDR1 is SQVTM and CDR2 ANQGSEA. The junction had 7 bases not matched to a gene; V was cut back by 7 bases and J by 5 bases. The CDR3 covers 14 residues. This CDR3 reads CSARTGGGTGELFF. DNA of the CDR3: TGCAGCGCCCGGACAGGGGGTGGGACCGGGGAGCTGTTTTTT.

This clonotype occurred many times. The CDR3 protein is CASSLGYRGLLVEKLFF. The CDR3 coding sequence is TGTGCCAGCAGCTTAGGGTATAGGGGGCTGTTGGTTGAAAAACTGTTTTTT. The chain has TRBV7-6 and TRBJ1-4; TRBD1 matches at 7 bases. Germline CDR1 SGHVS, CDR2 FNYEAQ. The V and J ends lost 1 base and 7 bases, in that order; junction bases with no gene match: 12. CDR3 size: 17 residues.

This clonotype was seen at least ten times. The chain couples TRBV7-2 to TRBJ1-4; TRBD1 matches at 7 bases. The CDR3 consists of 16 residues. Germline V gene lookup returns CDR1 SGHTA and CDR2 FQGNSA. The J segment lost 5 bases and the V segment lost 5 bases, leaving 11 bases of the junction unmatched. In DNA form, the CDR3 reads TGTGCCAGCAGCCGAATCCCGACAGGGAGGAATGAAAAACTGTTTTTT. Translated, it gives CASSRIPTGRNEKLFF. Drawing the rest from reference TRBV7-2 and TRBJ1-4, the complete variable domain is GAGVSQSPSNKVTEKGKDVELRCDPISGHTALYWYRQSLGQGLEFLIYFQGNSAPDKSGLPSDRFSAERTGGSVSTLTIQRTQQEDSAVYLCASSRIPTGRNEKLFFGSGTQLSVL.

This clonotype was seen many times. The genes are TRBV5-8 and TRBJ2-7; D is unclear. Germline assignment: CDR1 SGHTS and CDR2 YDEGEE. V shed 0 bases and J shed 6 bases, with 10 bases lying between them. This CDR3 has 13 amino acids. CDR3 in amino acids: CASSLEVWGEQYF. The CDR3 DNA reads TGTGCCAGCAGCTTGGAAGTATGGGGCGAGCAGTACTTC.

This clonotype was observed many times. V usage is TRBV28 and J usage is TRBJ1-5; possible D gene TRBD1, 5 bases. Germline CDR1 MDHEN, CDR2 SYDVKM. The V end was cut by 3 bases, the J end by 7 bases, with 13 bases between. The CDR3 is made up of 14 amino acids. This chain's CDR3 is CASSFGAARQPQHF. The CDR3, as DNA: TGTGCCAGCAGTTTCGGGGCAGCGAGGCAGCCCCAGCATTTT.

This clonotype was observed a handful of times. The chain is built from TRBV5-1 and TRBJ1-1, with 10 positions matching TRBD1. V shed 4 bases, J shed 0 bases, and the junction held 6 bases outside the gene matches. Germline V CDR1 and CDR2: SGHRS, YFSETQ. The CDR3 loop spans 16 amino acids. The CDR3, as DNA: TGCGCCAGCAGCCCAGGGACAGGGGTCATGAACACTGAAGCTTTCTTT. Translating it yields CASSPGTGVMNTEAFF.

The CDR3 is CSVVNPGAFF. The CDR3 nucleotides read TGCAGCGTTGTGAACCCCGGAGCTTTCTTT. The chain has TRBV29-1 and TRBJ1-1; D ambiguous. This CDR3 comprises 10 residues. V shed 4 bases and J shed 10 bases, with 10 bases lying between them. Germline V gene sequence: CDR1 SQVTM, CDR2 ANQGSEA.

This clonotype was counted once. Written as DNA, the CDR3 is TGCGCCAGTCGGCCCGGACAGGGGAGCTACGAGCAGTACTTC. Translated, it gives CASRPGQGSYEQYF. V usage is TRBV10-2 and J usage is TRBJ2-7, with 9 bases lining up with TRBD1. V dropped 9 bases and J dropped 3; count of bases not matched to a gene: 9. CDR1 is WSHSY and CDR2 is SAAADI in the germline V gene. This CDR3 spans 14 amino acids.

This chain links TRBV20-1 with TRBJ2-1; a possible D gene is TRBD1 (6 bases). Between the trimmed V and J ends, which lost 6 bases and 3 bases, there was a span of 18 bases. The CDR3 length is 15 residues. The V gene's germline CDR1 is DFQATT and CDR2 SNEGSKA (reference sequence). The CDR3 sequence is CSAEPGDRNYNEQFF. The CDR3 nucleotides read TGCAGTGCAGAACCAGGGGATAGAAACTACAATGAGCAGTTCTTC.

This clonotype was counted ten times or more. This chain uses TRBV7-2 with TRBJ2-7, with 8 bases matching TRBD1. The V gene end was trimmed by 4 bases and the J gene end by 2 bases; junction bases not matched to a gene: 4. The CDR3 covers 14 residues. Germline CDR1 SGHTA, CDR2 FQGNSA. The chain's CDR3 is CASSSDRGPYEQYF. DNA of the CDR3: TGTGCCAGCAGCTCTGACAGGGGACCCTACGAGCAGTACTTC. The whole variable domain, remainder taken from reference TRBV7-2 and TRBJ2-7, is GAGVSQSPSNKVTEKGKDVELRCDPISGHTALYWYRQSLGQGLEFLIYFQGNSAPDKSGLPSDRFSAERTGGSVSTLTIQRTQQEDSAVYLCASSSDRGPYEQYFGPGTRLTVT.

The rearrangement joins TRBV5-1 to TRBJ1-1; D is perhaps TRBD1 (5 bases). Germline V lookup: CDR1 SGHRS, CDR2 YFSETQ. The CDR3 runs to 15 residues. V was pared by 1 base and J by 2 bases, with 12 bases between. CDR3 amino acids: CASSLRGQGNTEAFF. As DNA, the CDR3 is TGCGCCAGCAGCTTGAGGGGTCAGGGTAACACTGAAGCTTTCTTT.

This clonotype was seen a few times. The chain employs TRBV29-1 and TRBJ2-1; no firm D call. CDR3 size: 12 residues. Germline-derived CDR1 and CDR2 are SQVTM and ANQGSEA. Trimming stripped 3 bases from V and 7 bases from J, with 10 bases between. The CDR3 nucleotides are TGCAGCGTTGACAGTCTTTGGAATGAGCAGTTCTTC. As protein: CSVDSLWNEQFF.

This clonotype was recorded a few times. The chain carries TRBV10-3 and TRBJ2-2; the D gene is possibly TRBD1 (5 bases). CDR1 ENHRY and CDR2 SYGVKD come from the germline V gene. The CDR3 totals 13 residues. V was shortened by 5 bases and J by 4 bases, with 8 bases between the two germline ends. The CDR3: CAISQGVTGELFF. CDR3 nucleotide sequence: TGTGCCATCAGTCAAGGGGTCACCGGGGAGCTGTTTTTT.

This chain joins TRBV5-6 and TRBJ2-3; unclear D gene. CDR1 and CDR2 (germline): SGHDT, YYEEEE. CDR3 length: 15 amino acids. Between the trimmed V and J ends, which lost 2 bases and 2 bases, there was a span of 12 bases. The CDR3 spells CASSFGGLTTDTQYF. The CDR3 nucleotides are TGTGCCAGCAGCTTCGGCGGATTGACCACAGATACGCAGTATTTT.

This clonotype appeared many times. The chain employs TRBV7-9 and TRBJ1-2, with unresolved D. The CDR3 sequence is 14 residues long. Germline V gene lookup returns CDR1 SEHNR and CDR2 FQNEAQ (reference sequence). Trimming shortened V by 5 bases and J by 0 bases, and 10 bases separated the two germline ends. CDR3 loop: CASSPSGANYGYTF. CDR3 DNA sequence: TGTGCCAGCAGCCCTTCGGGCGCTAACTATGGCTACACCTTC.

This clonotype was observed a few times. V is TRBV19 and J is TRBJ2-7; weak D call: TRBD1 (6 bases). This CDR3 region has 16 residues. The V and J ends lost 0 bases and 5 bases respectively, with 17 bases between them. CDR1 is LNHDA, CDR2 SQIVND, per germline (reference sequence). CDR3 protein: CASSIDEWARGDEQYF. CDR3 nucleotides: TGTGCCAGTAGTATAGATGAATGGGCCAGGGGCGACGAGCAGTACTTC.

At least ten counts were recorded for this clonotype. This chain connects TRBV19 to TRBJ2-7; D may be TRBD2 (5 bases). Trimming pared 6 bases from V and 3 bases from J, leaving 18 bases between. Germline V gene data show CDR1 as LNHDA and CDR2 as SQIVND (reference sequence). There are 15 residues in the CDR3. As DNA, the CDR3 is TGTGCCAGTAGCGACCGGGAAGGACCCCTCTACGAGCAGTACTTC. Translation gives CASSDREGPLYEQYF.

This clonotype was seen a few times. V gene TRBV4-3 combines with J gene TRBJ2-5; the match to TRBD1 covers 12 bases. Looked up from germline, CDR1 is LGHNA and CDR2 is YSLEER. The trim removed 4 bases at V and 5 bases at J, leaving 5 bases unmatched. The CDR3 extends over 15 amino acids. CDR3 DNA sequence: TGCGCCAGCAGCCTTGGGACAGGGGGCGCCGAGACCCAGTACTTC. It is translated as CASSLGTGGAETQYF.

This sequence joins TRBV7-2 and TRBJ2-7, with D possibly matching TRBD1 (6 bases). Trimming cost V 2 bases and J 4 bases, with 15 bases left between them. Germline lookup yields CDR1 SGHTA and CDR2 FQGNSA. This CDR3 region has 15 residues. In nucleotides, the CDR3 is TGTGCCAGCAGCTTAAGGTTTAGACAGGAATACGAGCAGTACTTC. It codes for CASSLRFRQEYEQYF.

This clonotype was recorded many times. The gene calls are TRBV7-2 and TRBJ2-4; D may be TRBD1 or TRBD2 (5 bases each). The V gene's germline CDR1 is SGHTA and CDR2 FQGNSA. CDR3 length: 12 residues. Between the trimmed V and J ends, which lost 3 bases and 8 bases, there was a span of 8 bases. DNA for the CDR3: TGTGCCAGCAGCTTCGGGACCCACATTCAGTACTTC. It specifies CASSFGTHIQYF.

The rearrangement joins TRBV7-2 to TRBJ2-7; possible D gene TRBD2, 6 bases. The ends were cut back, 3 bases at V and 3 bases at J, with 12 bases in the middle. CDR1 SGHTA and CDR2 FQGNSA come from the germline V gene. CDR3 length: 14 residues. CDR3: CASSFRGSGYEQYF. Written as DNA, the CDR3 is TGTGCCAGCAGCTTTCGGGGGAGTGGCTACGAGCAGTACTTC.

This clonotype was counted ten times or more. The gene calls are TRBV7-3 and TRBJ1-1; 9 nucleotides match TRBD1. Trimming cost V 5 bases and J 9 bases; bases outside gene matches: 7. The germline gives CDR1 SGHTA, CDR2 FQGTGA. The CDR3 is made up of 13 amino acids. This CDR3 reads CASSANRGQQAFF. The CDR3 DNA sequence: TGTGCCAGCAGCGCAAACAGGGGGCAGCAAGCTTTCTTT.

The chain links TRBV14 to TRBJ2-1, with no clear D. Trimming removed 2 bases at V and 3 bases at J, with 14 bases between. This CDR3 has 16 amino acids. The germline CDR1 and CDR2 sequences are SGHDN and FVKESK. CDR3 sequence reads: CASSQWSGVVYNEQFF. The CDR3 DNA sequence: TGTGCCAGCAGCCAATGGTCGGGCGTTGTCTACAATGAGCAGTTCTTC. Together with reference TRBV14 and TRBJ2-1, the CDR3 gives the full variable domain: EAGVTQFPSHSVIEKGQTVTLRCDPISGHDNLYWYRRVMGKEIKFLLHFVKESKQDESGMPNNRFLAERTGGTYSTLKVQPAELEDSGVYFCASSQWSGVVYNEQFFGPGTRLTVL.

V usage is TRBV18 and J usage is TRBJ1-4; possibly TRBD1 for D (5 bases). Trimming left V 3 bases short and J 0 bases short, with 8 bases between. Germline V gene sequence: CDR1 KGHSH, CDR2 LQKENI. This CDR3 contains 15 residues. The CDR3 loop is CASSPRRATNEKLFF. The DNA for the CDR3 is TGTGCCAGCTCACCCCGCAGGGCAACTAATGAAAAACTGTTTTTT.

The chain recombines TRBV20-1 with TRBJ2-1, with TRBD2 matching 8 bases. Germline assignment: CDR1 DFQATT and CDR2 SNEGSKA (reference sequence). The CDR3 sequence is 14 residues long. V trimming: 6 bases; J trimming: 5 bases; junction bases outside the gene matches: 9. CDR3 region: CSAQIAGWHNEQFF. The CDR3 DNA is TGCAGTGCCCAGATAGCGGGGTGGCACAATGAGCAGTTCTTC.

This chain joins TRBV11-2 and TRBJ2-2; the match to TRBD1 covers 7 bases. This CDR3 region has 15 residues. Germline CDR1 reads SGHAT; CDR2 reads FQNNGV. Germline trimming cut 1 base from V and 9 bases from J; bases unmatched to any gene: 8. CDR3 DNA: TGTGCCAGCAGCTTAGTTGTGGGACAGACCAGGGAGCTGTTTTTT. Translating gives CASSLVVGQTRELFF.

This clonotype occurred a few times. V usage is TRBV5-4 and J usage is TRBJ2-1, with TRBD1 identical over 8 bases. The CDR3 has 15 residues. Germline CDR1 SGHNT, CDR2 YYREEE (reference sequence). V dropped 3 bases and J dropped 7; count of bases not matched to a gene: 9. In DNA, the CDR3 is TGTGCCAGCAGCTCACCGGACAGGGCTACGAATGAGCAGTTCTTC. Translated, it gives CASSSPDRATNEQFF.

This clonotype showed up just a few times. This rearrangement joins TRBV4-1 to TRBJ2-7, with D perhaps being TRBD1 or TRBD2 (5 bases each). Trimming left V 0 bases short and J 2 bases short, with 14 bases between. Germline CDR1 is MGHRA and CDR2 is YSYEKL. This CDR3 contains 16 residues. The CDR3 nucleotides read TGCGCCAGCAGCCAAGATACTTCGGGACCGACCTACGAGCAGTACTTC. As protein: CASSQDTSGPTYEQYF.

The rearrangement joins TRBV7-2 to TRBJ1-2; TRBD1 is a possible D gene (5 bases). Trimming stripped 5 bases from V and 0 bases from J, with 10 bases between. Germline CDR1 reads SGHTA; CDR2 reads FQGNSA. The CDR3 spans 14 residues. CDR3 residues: CASSEGVSNYGYTF. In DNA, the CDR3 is TGTGCCAGCAGCGAAGGGGTGTCTAACTATGGCTACACCTTC.

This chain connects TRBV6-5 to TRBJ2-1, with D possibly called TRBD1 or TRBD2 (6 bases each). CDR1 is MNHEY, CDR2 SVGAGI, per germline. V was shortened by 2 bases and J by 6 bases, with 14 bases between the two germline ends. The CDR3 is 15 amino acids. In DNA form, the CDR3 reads TGTGCCAGCAGTTACGTCAGGGGAGGAATCAATGAGCAGTTCTTC. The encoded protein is CASSYVRGGINEQFF.

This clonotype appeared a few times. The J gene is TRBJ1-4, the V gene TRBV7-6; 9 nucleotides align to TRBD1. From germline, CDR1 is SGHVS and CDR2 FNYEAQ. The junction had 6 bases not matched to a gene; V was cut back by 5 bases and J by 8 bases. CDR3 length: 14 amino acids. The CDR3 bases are TGTGCCAGCAGCCCCGGGACAGGGAGCGAAAAACTGTTTTTT. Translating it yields CASSPGTGSEKLFF.

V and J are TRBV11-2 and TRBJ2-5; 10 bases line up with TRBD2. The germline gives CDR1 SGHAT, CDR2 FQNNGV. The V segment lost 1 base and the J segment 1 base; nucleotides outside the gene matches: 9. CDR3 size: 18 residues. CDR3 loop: CASSLVGRLAGFQETQYF. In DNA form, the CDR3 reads TGTGCCAGCAGCTTAGTCGGGCGACTAGCGGGTTTCCAAGAGACCCAGTACTTC.